The clone carrying this T cell receptor beta chain was observed a single time. The antigen is undetermined. These data are taken from a study of blood T cells in healthy people across ages. No fewer than 5 micrograms of total RNA were isolated from every sample. Study conclusions and caveats: No one knew whether donors had CMV, which possibly confounded expanded clonotype changes.

With a J-beta primer mix and a sample-barcoded 5' primer, a second PCR ran 7 to 11 cycles. TCRdb used MiXCR to reprocess the 5' RACE reads, holding one entry per CDR3 protein. The sample shows roughly 1.9 million distinct CDR3 sequences, about 39% of them seen only once. Trimming left V 8 bases short and J 2 bases short, with 12 bases between. The length of the CDR3 is 13 residues. Germline V gene sequence: CDR1 WSHSY, CDR2 SAAADI. The sequence came from a human donor in good health. The specimen sequenced was blood. The chain is built from TRBV10-2 and TRBJ1-2, with D possibly TRBD1 on 5 matching bases. In DNA form, the CDR3 reads TGCGCCAGCGGACAAATCGGGAACTATGGCTACACCTTC. Translating gives CASGQIGNYGYTF.